The next 21 T cell receptor beta chains were all read from a single sample in a study of a mutant IDH1 vaccine in newly diagnosed glioma. No antigen has been assigned to these receptors. Clones were read by immunoSEQ multiplex PCR, and TCRdb kept only the in-frame ones, dropping some. This sample yields 120,000 or so clones, of which around 80% are seen a single time; under 5.5% belongs to the top ten. Time point noted: week 11, during vaccination. Each vaccine dose was 300 ug of mutant IDH1 20-mer peptide, with topical imiquimod. Source: PBMCs, taken from a glioma patient whose treatment included an IDH1 peptide vaccine. The receptor source for this set is a middle-aged man with glioma.

For the CDR3, the DNA is TGTGCCACCAGCAGATCATCCAGTCCCTCTGGAAACACCATATATTTT. It encodes CATSRSSSPSGNTIYF. J is TRBJ1-3 and V is TRBV15; D is unclear. Germline values: CDR1 LNHNV, CDR2 YYDKDF (reference sequence). This CDR3 contains 16 residues. V was cut by 2 bases and J by 0 bases, with 11 bases left in between.

The chain links TRBV10-3 to TRBJ2-7; D gene ambiguous. The CDR3 has 12 residues. The germline V and J ends were trimmed by 6 bases and 3 bases, with 9 bases remaining between them. Looked up from germline, CDR1 is ENHRY and CDR2 is SYGVKD. The CDR3 DNA reads as TGTGCCATCAGGGGCCCCGACTACGAGCAGTACTTC. Its protein product is CAIRGPDYEQYF.

This rearrangement joins TRBV13 to TRBJ2-5; perhaps TRBD1 as D (6 bases). The CDR3 covers 14 residues. Trimming left V 2 bases short and J 5 bases short, with 12 bases between. Germline loops: CDR1 PRHDT, CDR2 FYEKMQ (reference sequence). Here the CDR3 reads CASSLSRGWETQYF. Written as DNA, the CDR3 is TGTGCCAGCAGCTTAAGCAGGGGTTGGGAGACCCAGTACTTC.

This clone was counted a single time. V gene TRBV9 combines with J gene TRBJ2-5; D is possibly TRBD2 (7 bases). Looked up from germline, CDR1 is SGDLS and CDR2 is YYNGEE. V was shortened by 0 bases and J by 4 bases, with 10 bases between the two germline ends. The CDR3 spans 14 residues. CDR3 coding DNA: TGTGCCAGCAGCGTAGAGGGGGGGCGAGAGACCCAGTACTTC. Translated: CASSVEGGRETQYF.

This clone turned up a few times. The chain uses TRBV5-1 and TRBJ2-1, with D unclear. In germline, CDR1 is SGHRS, CDR2 YFSETQ. The CDR3 loop spans 15 amino acids. Trimming took 4 bases from V and 5 from J, leaving 16 bases between them. CDR3 amino acids: CASSIESGVHNEQFF. In nucleotides, the CDR3 is TGCGCCAGCAGCATCGAATCGGGCGTCCACAATGAGCAGTTCTTC.

The gene calls are TRBV2 and TRBJ2-3, with 7 bases identical to TRBD1. From germline, CDR1 is SNHLY and CDR2 FYNNEI. This CDR3 has 13 residues. V gave up 4 bases and J gave up 4 bases; unmatched junction bases: 2. The CDR3: CASSVDRADTQYF. The DNA for the CDR3 is TGTGCCAGCAGTGTTGACAGGGCAGATACGCAGTATTTT.

The chain couples TRBV19 to TRBJ1-5; tentative D call: TRBD1 (6 bases). This CDR3 comprises 15 residues. Looked up from germline, CDR1 is LNHDA and CDR2 is SQIVND (reference sequence). Trimming pared 7 bases from V and 6 bases from J, leaving 19 bases between. CDR3 DNA sequence: TGTGCCAGTAACCTTAAGAAAGGGGGGGGTCAGCCCCAGCATTTT. The encoded protein is CASNLKKGGGQPQHF.

The rearrangement joins TRBV5-4 to TRBJ2-4; 12 nucleotides line up with TRBD1. V dropped 6 bases and J dropped 8; count of bases not matched to a gene: 6. Per germline, CDR1 SGHNT and CDR2 YYREEE (reference sequence). CDR3 length: 14 residues. CDR3 bases: TGTGCCAGCACTATGGGACAGGGGGCCGACATTCAGTACTTC. Translation: CASTMGQGADIQYF.

The chain links TRBV9 to TRBJ1-1, with no clear D. In germline, CDR1 is SGDLS, CDR2 YYNGEE. V was shortened by 0 bases and J by 1 base, with 4 bases between the two germline ends. There are 13 residues in the CDR3. CDR3 amino acids: CASSVEPNTEAFF. In nucleotides, the CDR3 is TGTGCCAGCAGCGTAGAACCGAACACTGAAGCTTTCTTT.

The J gene is TRBJ1-1, the V gene TRBV7-8; 10 bases map to TRBD1. CDR1 and CDR2 (germline): SGHVS, FQNEAQ. The CDR3 covers 14 residues. Germline trimming cut 5 bases from V and 3 bases from J; bases unmatched to any gene: 3. The CDR3 region has the DNA TGTGCCAGCAGCCGAGGACAGGGGGACACTGAAGCTTTCTTT. It specifies CASSRGQGDTEAFF.

J is TRBJ1-2 and V is TRBV7-9, with D unclear. Trimming stripped 5 bases from V and 2 bases from J, with 9 bases between. CDR1 is SEHNR, CDR2 FQNEAQ, per germline (reference sequence). The CDR3 contains 13 residues. CDR3 loop: CASSKTDNYGYTF. Here the CDR3 DNA reads TGTGCCAGCAGCAAGACGGACAACTATGGCTACACCTTC. The variable domain in full, completed from reference TRBV7-9 and TRBJ1-2, reads DTGVSQNPRHKITKRGQNVTFRCDPISEHNRLYWYRQTLGQGPEFLTYFQNEAQLEKSRLLSDRFSAERPKGSFSTLEIQRTEQGDSAMYLCASSKTDNYGYTFGSGTRLTVV.

The rearrangement links TRBV7-2 to TRBJ2-1, with TRBD2 as a possible D gene (6 bases). Germline V gene lookup returns CDR1 SGHTA and CDR2 FQGNSA. V gave up 1 base and J gave up 6 bases, with 16 bases separating them. The CDR3 sequence is 16 residues long. The CDR3 nucleotides read TGTGCCAGCAGCTTAGGCGCGACTAGACTCTTCAATGAGCAGTTCTTC. This encodes CASSLGATRLFNEQFF.

The rearrangement uses TRBV5-1 and TRBJ2-3, with TRBD1 matching 9 bases. Losses at the gene ends were 1 base for V and 6 bases for J; bases not matched to a gene: 6. CDR1 and CDR2 from the germline V gene are SGHRS and YFSETQ. This CDR3 has 15 residues. Here the CDR3 reads CASSLRGTGRDTQYF. CDR3 DNA: TGCGCCAGCAGCTTGCGCGGGACAGGGAGGGATACGCAGTATTTT. Filled out from reference TRBV5-1 and TRBJ2-3, the complete variable domain reads KAGVTQTPRYLIKTRGQQVTLSCSPISGHRSVSWYQQTPGQGLQFLFEYFSETQRNKGNFPGRFSGRQFSNSRSEMNVSTLELGDSALYLCASSLRGTGRDTQYFGPGTRLTVL.

The V and J genes are TRBV6-6 and TRBJ2-4; D is perhaps TRBD1 (6 bases). The CDR3 runs to 15 residues. V shed 6 bases and J shed 2 bases, with 14 bases lying between them. Germline CDR1 and CDR2: MNHNY and SVGAGI (reference sequence). CDR3 coding DNA: TGTGCCAGCAGCGACCAAGGGGGATCCAAAAACATTCAGTACTTC. It is translated as CASSDQGGSKNIQYF.

V gene TRBV7-2 combines with J gene TRBJ2-3, with 11 positions matching TRBD2. J gave up 3 bases and V 6 bases, and 5 bases lay outside the gene matches. CDR1 SGHTA and CDR2 FQGNSA come from the germline V gene. The CDR3 contains 15 residues. The CDR3 region is CASSPSGGWTDTQYF. The DNA for the CDR3 is TGTGCCAGCAGTCCTAGCGGGGGGTGGACAGATACGCAGTATTTT.

The V and J genes are TRBV5-6 and TRBJ2-7; possible D gene TRBD1, 6 bases. The CDR3 has 13 residues. The germline V gene encodes CDR1 SGHDT and CDR2 YYEEEE. V lost 8 bases and J 5 bases, leaving 17 bases between the germline ends. CDR3 sequence reads: CASGDTRTHEQYF. CDR3 nucleotides: TGTGCCAGTGGGGACACTCGTACTCACGAGCAGTACTTC.

The chain couples TRBV11-2 to TRBJ2-7; D may be TRBD2 (6 bases). The germline V gene encodes CDR1 SGHAT and CDR2 FQNNGV. The V end lost 2 bases, the J end lost 1 base, and 9 bases lay between the germline ends. The CDR3 length is 14 residues. Written as DNA, the CDR3 is TGTGCCAGCAGCTTATTAGCGGATTCCTACGAGCAGTACTTC. Protein: CASSLLADSYEQYF.

The chain joins TRBV7-8 to TRBJ2-5; 10 bases line up with TRBD2. The germline gives CDR1 SGHVS, CDR2 FQNEAQ. The V segment lost 1 base and the J segment 0 bases; nucleotides outside the gene matches: 14. The CDR3 totals 20 residues. The CDR3: CASSLDSRASGRSYQETQYF. In DNA form, the CDR3 reads TGTGCCAGCAGCTTAGATTCGAGGGCTAGCGGGAGATCGTACCAAGAGACCCAGTACTTC.

The chain joins TRBV30 to TRBJ1-3; 8 bases fit TRBD1. This CDR3 comprises 13 residues. CDR1 is GTSNPN and CDR2 is SVGIG in the germline V gene (reference sequence). V was clipped by 8 bases and J by 3 bases; unmatched bases: 6. The CDR3 loop is CARLDRGGNTIYF. In DNA, the CDR3 is TGTGCCCGATTAGACAGGGGTGGAAACACCATATATTTT.

The genes are TRBV7-6 and TRBJ2-1, with 12 nucleotides matching TRBD2. The J segment lost 4 bases and the V segment lost 3 bases, leaving 7 bases of the junction unmatched. Per the germline V gene, CDR1 is SGHVS and CDR2 is FNYEAQ. The CDR3 consists of 17 residues. Written as DNA, the CDR3 is TGTGCCAGCAGCTTTGAAACTAGCGGGGGGTTATACAATGAGCAGTTCTTC. Protein product: CASSFETSGGLYNEQFF.

The chain is built from TRBV6-1 and TRBJ2-3, with 10 bases aligning to TRBD2. Germline V gives CDR1 MNHNS, CDR2 SASEGT. J lost 3 bases, V lost 5 bases, and 2 bases had no gene match. The CDR3 spans 14 residues. CDR3 nucleotide sequence: TGTGCCAGCAGTAGCGGGGGGGCAACAGATACGCAGTATTTT. Protein sequence: CASSSGGATDTQYF.